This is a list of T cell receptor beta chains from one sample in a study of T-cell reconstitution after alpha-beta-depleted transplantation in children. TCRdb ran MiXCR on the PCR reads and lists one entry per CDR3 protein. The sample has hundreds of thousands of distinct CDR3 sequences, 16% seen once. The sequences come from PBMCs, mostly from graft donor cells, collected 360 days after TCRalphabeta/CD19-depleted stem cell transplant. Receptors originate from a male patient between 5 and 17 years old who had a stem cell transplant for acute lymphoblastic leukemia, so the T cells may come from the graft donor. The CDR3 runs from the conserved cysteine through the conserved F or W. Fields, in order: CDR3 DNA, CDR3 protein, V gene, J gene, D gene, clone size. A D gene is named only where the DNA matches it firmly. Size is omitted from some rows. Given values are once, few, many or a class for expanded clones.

TGCAGCGTTGAGGGCTGGGGACTAGGCTCCAATGAGCAGTTCTTC	CSVEGWGLGSNEQFF	TRBV29-1	TRBJ2-1	TRBD2	-
TGTGCCAGCAGTTTGAGGGCGGGACAGTTCTACGAGCAGTACTTC	CASSLRAGQFYEQYF	TRBV27	TRBJ2-7	-	many
TGTGCCAGCAGCTGGGGACAGGGGGCGGCCTATGGCTACACCTTC	CASSWGQGAAYGYTF	TRBV5-4	TRBJ1-2	TRBD1	-
TGTGCCATCAGTGGGGGGGACAGGGTCGTATCCTACGAGCAGTACTTC	CAISGGDRVVSYEQYF	TRBV10-3	TRBJ2-7	TRBD1	few
TGTGCCAGCAGCTTGGCGAGCGGGAGTAAGTACGAGCAGTACTTC	CASSLASGSKYEQYF	TRBV5-4	TRBJ2-7	TRBD2	few
TGCAGCGCCGGCATTGGGACTAGCCTTGAGACCCAGTACTTC	CSAGIGTSLETQYF	TRBV29-1	TRBJ2-5	TRBD2	-
TGTGCCACCAGTGATGGCGGGGCCGGACCGGGGTATGAGCAGTTCTTC	CATSDGGAGPGYEQFF	TRBV24-1	TRBJ2-1	-	few
TGCAGTGCCCACCCCCCACTGGGCTTCACAGATACGCAGTATTTT	CSAHPPLGFTDTQYF	TRBV20-1	TRBJ2-3	-	many
TGCGCCAGCAGTGAATCGCCCAGCCCCTCACTCTACAATGAGCAGTTCTTC	CASSESPSPSLYNEQFF	TRBV10-1	TRBJ2-1	-	-
TGTGCCAGCAGCTTCCGGGACAGCCACAATGAGCAGTTCTTC	CASSFRDSHNEQFF	TRBV7-2	TRBJ2-1	TRBD1	-
TGTGCCAGCTCACCATCCCCCGCGGGAGTAATCTTC	CASSPSPAGVIF	TRBV18	TRBJ2-1	TRBD2	-
TGTGCCATCAGACGGGACAGGGGAAACACTGAAGCTTTCTTT	CAIRRDRGNTEAFF	TRBV10-3	TRBJ1-1	TRBD1	many
TGTGCCAGCCACCCGTTGGGGGAGAATGAGCAGTTCTTC	CASHPLGENEQFF	TRBV27	TRBJ2-1	-	few
TGCGCCAGCAGCCAAGGATTCGGGAGGACTAGCGAATACGAGCAGTACTTC	CASSQGFGRTSEYEQYF	TRBV4-1	TRBJ2-7	TRBD2	many
TGCAGTGCTAGAGATCCGGCCCGTTTTTCTGACACCGGGGAGCTGTTTTTT	CSARDPARFSDTGELFF	TRBV20-1	TRBJ2-2	-	many
TGTGCCAGCAGGTCCGGGGACTTCCCGGGTGTAGAGCAGTACTTC	CASRSGDFPGVEQYF	TRBV12-3/TRBV12-4	TRBJ2-7	-	-
TGTGCCAGCAGCCCAAGACAGGGCGAGCAGTACTTC	CASSPRQGEQYF	TRBV6-5	TRBJ2-7	TRBD1	few
TGTGCCAGCAGTTCCCCGAGCACAGATACGCAGTATTTT	CASSSPSTDTQYF	TRBV5-6	TRBJ2-3	-	many
TGCAGTGAGAGCAAAGGAACGGGGACCCAGTACTTC	CSESKGTGTQYF	TRBV20-1	TRBJ2-5	-	-
TGTGCCATCAGTGGACCTTACGTCTACGAGCAGTACTTC	CAISGPYVYEQYF	TRBV10-3	TRBJ2-7	-	-
TGTGCCAGCAGCCGCGACAGAATCGTGGAGACCCAGTACTTC	CASSRDRIVETQYF	TRBV7-8	TRBJ2-5	-	many
TGCAGTGCTAGTGGCGGGAGTAGCTCCTACGAGCAGTACTTC	CSASGGSSSYEQYF	TRBV20-1	TRBJ2-7	TRBD2	many
TGTGCCAGCAGTCTACTAGCGGAGCACAATGAGCAGTTCTTC	CASSLLAEHNEQFF	TRBV6-4	TRBJ2-1	TRBD2	-
TGTGCCAGCAGCCGATCCGGACTAGCGGGAGACAATGAGCAGTTCTTC	CASSRSGLAGDNEQFF	TRBV12-3/TRBV12-4	TRBJ2-1	TRBD2	-
TGTGCCAGCAGAAGTTGGGGACAGGGTCCAGAGACCCAGTACTTC	CASRSWGQGPETQYF	TRBV27	TRBJ2-5	TRBD1	few
TGCAGCGCCAGGGCCACTCGGAATGAAAAACTGTTTTTT	CSARATRNEKLFF	TRBV29-1	TRBJ1-4	-	-
TGTGCCAGCAGCCCGGCTGACAGGGAACCCAATGAGCAGTTCTTC	CASSPADREPNEQFF	TRBV7-3	TRBJ2-1	TRBD1	few
TGTGCTAGTGGGCGGGAGATGGAGAGGTATACAGATACGCAGTATTTT	CASGREMERYTDTQYF	TRBV12-5	TRBJ2-3	TRBD2	-
TGTGCCAGCTCCATAGAGGCGTATTCACCCCTCCACTTT	CASSIEAYSPLHF	TRBV12-3/TRBV12-4	TRBJ1-6	-	-
TGTGCCAGCAGCTTGGTGGGAGAAATATACGAGCAGTACTTC	CASSLVGEIYEQYF	TRBV7-6	TRBJ2-7	-	-
TGCGCCAGCAGCTTGGGCGCCGAGGGACTAGCGGGAGCGCGGACCGGGGAGCTGTTTTTT	CASSLGAEGLAGARTGELFF	TRBV5-1	TRBJ2-2	TRBD2	-
TGTGCCAGCAGCCCAAACCGGGAGTGGGAGACCCAGTACTTC	CASSPNREWETQYF	TRBV7-9	TRBJ2-5	-	-
TGTGCCAGCAGTTTAACTGAGAGCGCCACCAATGAGCAGTTCTTC	CASSLTESATNEQFF	TRBV12-3/TRBV12-4	TRBJ2-1	-	few
TGTGCCAGCAGGCAGACAGGGAATCAGCCCCAGCATTTT	CASRQTGNQPQHF	TRBV12-3/TRBV12-4	TRBJ1-5	TRBD1	few
TGTGCCAGCAGCAATAACTATGGCTACACCTTC	CASSNNYGYTF	TRBV6-5	TRBJ1-2	-	-
TGCGCCAGCAGCCAACCGCGGGAGGGAGGGCCAGATACGCAGTATTTT	CASSQPREGGPDTQYF	TRBV4-1	TRBJ2-3	TRBD2	few
TGCGCCAGCAGCTTGATGGCGACAGGTACCTCCTCTGGAAACACCATATATTTT	CASSLMATGTSSGNTIYF	TRBV5-1	TRBJ1-3	-	-
TGTGCCAGCAGCTTAGTCGCCAGGGAAGATACGCAGTATTTT	CASSLVAREDTQYF	TRBV7-9	TRBJ2-3	-	-
TGTGCCAGCAGTTTCGGACTAGCGGGACCCGAGCTGTTTTTT	CASSFGLAGPELFF	TRBV12-3/TRBV12-4	TRBJ2-2	TRBD2	-
TGCGCCAGTGGCAGGGAAAACACCGGGGAGCTGTTTTTT	CASGRENTGELFF	TRBV5-1	TRBJ2-2	-	few
TGCGCCAGCAGCTTGGCGCGGGGTCCCCTTGCAACTAATGAAAAACTGTTTTTT	CASSLARGPLATNEKLFF	TRBV5-1	TRBJ1-4	-	-
TGTGCCAGCAGCTTCATTGGGGGGATCTACTACGAGCAGTACTTC	CASSFIGGIYYEQYF	TRBV7-2	TRBJ2-7	-	few
TGTGCCAGCAGTTCATCCCCGGACCTTGGGAACACTGAAGCTTTCTTT	CASSSSPDLGNTEAFF	TRBV7-6	TRBJ1-1	-	-
TGCAGTGCCCCACGAACTAGTTTTCCCTTTTACAATGAGCAGTTCTTC	CSAPRTSFPFYNEQFF	TRBV20-1	TRBJ2-1	-	-
TGTGCCAGCAGCCACGGACGGGTGGTGAACACTGAAGCTTTCTTT	CASSHGRVVNTEAFF	TRBV7-9	TRBJ1-1	-	-
TGCGCCAGCAGTGTTACAGGGGCGGTGGAGACCCAGTACTTC	CASSVTGAVETQYF	TRBV10-1	TRBJ2-5	TRBD1	-
TGTGCCATCAGTCCCGGACTAGCGGGGACAGATACGCAGTATTTT	CAISPGLAGTDTQYF	TRBV10-3	TRBJ2-3	TRBD2	few